A single sample is the source of the 30 T cell receptor beta chains below, sequenced in a study of blood T cell repertoires in COVID-19. Produced via immunoSEQ multiplex PCR; TCRdb's table is partial and in-frame only. The data contain around 130,000 clones, 85% to 90% of them seen just once; the ten biggest clones take up about 10%. Sequencing input: peripheral blood. The receptor set was obtained from a woman aged 80 or older with acute or convalescent COVID-19.

The chain recombines TRBV5-1 with TRBJ1-4, with D tentatively TRBD1 (5 bases). There are 14 residues in the CDR3. V was cut by 4 bases and J by 8 bases, with 15 bases left in between. Germline CDR1 is SGHRS and CDR2 is YFSETQ. CDR3 DNA sequence: TGCGCCAGCAGCCCCTCGGGGGTAGGAGAAAAACTGTTTTTT. The encoded protein is CASSPSGVGEKLFF.

V and J are TRBV9 and TRBJ2-7; TRBD1 matches at 9 bases. The CDR3 is 14 amino acids. Trimming removed 2 bases from V and 6 bases from J; junction bases left unmatched: 6. CDR1 SGDLS and CDR2 YYNGEE come from the germline V gene. CDR3 sequence: CASSVHMTGGEQYF. The CDR3 bases are TGTGCCAGCAGCGTCCATATGACAGGGGGCGAGCAGTACTTC.

The rearrangement links TRBV5-1 to TRBJ1-2; the D is unclear. Germline V lookup: CDR1 SGHRS, CDR2 YFSETQ. There are 14 residues in the CDR3. V was pared by 1 base and J by 6 bases, with 13 bases between. The CDR3 reads CASSLSDWADGYTF. Written as DNA, the CDR3 is TGCGCCAGCAGCTTGTCCGATTGGGCAGATGGCTACACCTTC.

The chain has TRBV7-9 and TRBJ1-2; 11 bases align to TRBD1. V was pared by 6 bases and J by 5 bases, with 5 bases of the junction left unmatched. The CDR3 extends over 14 amino acids. CDR1 and CDR2 (germline): SEHNR, FQNEAQ (reference sequence). CDR3 residues: CASSGQGAGYGYTF. CDR3 DNA sequence: TGTGCCAGCAGTGGACAGGGGGCAGGTTATGGCTACACCTTC.

The J gene is TRBJ1-1, the V gene TRBV6-5, with D perhaps matching TRBD1 (5 bases). Germline CDR1 MNHEY, CDR2 SVGAGI. CDR3 size: 14 residues. Deletions cut 4 bases from V and 4 bases from J, with 13 bases between. CDR3 in DNA: TGTGCCAGCAGTTCATGGGGGGAGGGCACTGAAGCTTTCTTT. This translates into CASSSWGEGTEAFF.

The rearrangement uses TRBV6-1 and TRBJ1-2; possible D gene TRBD1, 5 bases. CDR1 and CDR2 from the germline V gene are MNHNS and SASEGT. CDR3 size: 14 residues. V was trimmed by 3 bases and J by 0 bases, leaving 8 bases between them. This CDR3 reads CASSEGDSNYGYTF. The CDR3 DNA sequence: TGTGCCAGCAGTGAGGGGGACTCTAACTATGGCTACACCTTC.

V gene TRBV12-3 or TRBV12-4 combines with J gene TRBJ1-1, with D perhaps TRBD1 (6 bases). CDR3 length equals 12 residues. The V end lost 4 bases, the J end lost 6 bases, and 9 bases lay between the germline ends. The CDR3 loop is CASSSRQAEAFF. The CDR3 region has the DNA TGTGCCAGCAGTTCAAGACAGGCTGAAGCTTTCTTT.

The J gene is TRBJ2-2, the V gene TRBV14; D gene unclear. V was trimmed by 2 bases and J by 7 bases, leaving 5 bases between them. The CDR3 runs 12 residues. Germline-derived CDR1 and CDR2 are SGHDN and FVKESK. CDR3 DNA: TGTGCCAGCAGCCAACAGTTCGGGGAGCTGTTTTTT. Its protein is CASSQQFGELFF.

The J gene is TRBJ1-5, the V gene TRBV5-6; a weak D match, TRBD1 (5 bases). The CDR3 contains 13 residues. The V gene lost 3 bases and the J gene lost 7 bases, with 11 bases spanning the gap. Germline V gene data show CDR1 as SGHDT and CDR2 as YYEEEE. CDR3: CASSSRGLQPQHF. The DNA of the CDR3 is TGTGCCAGCAGCTCTAGGGGACTACAGCCCCAGCATTTT.

The CDR3 loop reads CASSPKTGGSTDTQYF. In nucleotides, the CDR3 is TGTGCCAGCTCACCAAAGACAGGGGGCAGCACAGATACGCAGTATTTT. The chain combines TRBV18 with TRBJ2-3, with 10 bases identical to TRBD1. The CDR3 extends over 16 amino acids. The ends lost 2 bases at V and 0 bases at J; junction bases unmatched: 2. CDR1 is KGHSH, CDR2 LQKENI, per germline.

V and J are TRBV30 and TRBJ2-5; the D is unclear. CDR3 length equals 14 residues. The V gene lost 0 bases and the J gene lost 1 base, with 9 bases spanning the gap. Germline CDR1 and CDR2: GTSNPN and SVGIG (reference sequence). The CDR3 nucleotides are TGTGCCTGGAGTGTGGGCTCGCCCCAAGAGACCCAGTACTTC. Amino acids: CAWSVGSPQETQYF.

V is TRBV27 and J is TRBJ1-1; the D gene is possibly TRBD1 (6 bases). Trimming removed 3 bases from V and 2 bases from J, with 13 bases in between. This CDR3 is 15 amino acids long. Germline lookup yields CDR1 MNHEY and CDR2 SMNVEV (reference sequence). The CDR3 loop reads CASSFRQGLNTEAFF. CDR3 in DNA: TGTGCCAGCAGTTTTCGTCAGGGGCTCAACACTGAAGCTTTCTTT.

The J gene is TRBJ1-2, the V gene TRBV19; TRBD1 agrees at 7 bases. The CDR3 totals 20 residues. Germline CDR1 LNHDA, CDR2 SQIVND (reference sequence). V was pared by 0 bases and J by 1 base, with 17 bases of the junction left unmatched. The CDR3 region is CASSIDKEGGIEAINYGYTF. CDR3 nucleotides: TGTGCCAGTAGTATAGATAAGGAAGGGGGCATCGAGGCGATTAACTATGGCTACACCTTC.

For the CDR3, the DNA is TGTGCCAGTAGTATGGGTCGGGGCACTGAAGCTTTCTTT. Protein: CASSMGRGTEAFF. The gene calls are TRBV19 and TRBJ1-1, with D unresolved. V was shortened by 3 bases and J by 4 bases, with 9 bases between the two germline ends. Germline CDR1 and CDR2: LNHDA and SQIVND (reference sequence). This CDR3 has 13 amino acids.

This chain links TRBV6-1 with TRBJ1-2; D remains ambiguous. CDR3 size: 12 residues. V was cut by 1 base and J by 8 bases, with 8 bases left in between. The V gene's germline CDR1 is MNHNS and CDR2 SASEGT. CDR3: CASSEGYFGYTF. Here the CDR3 DNA reads TGTGCCAGCAGTGAAGGCTATTTCGGCTACACCTTC.

V gene TRBV3-1 (or the pseudogene TRBV3-2) combines with J gene TRBJ2-7; tentative D call: TRBD2 (5 bases). The V end was cut by 1 base, the J end by 0 bases, with 16 bases between. Germline V CDR1 and CDR2: LGHDT, YNNKEL (reference sequence). CDR3 length equals 17 residues. The CDR3 sequence is CASSQAPGLVSSYEQYF. Written as DNA, the CDR3 is TGTGCCAGCAGCCAAGCGCCCGGACTCGTTTCCTCCTACGAGCAGTACTTC.

The chain is built from TRBV19 and TRBJ2-7, with 7 bases that match TRBD1. Unmatched junction bases numbered 10, after V lost 5 bases and J lost 9 bases. The germline V gene encodes CDR1 LNHDA and CDR2 SQIVND (reference sequence). The CDR3 consists of 13 residues. DNA for the CDR3: TGTGCCAGTAGTCCCAAAGGGGGCATATCGCAGTACTTC. Its protein is CASSPKGGISQYF.

The genes are TRBV5-1 and TRBJ2-5, with 9 bases aligning to TRBD1. Germline assignment: CDR1 SGHRS and CDR2 YFSETQ. Trimming removed 0 bases from V and 5 bases from J; junction bases left unmatched: 2. CDR3 length: 14 amino acids. The DNA of the CDR3 is TGCGCCAGCAGCTTGGACAGGGGGCTTGAGACCCAGTACTTC. This translates into CASSLDRGLETQYF.

V is TRBV27 and J is TRBJ2-7; 7 nucleotides match TRBD1. This CDR3 contains 17 residues. Germline loops: CDR1 MNHEY, CDR2 SMNVEV (reference sequence). V dropped 6 bases and J dropped 6; count of bases not matched to a gene: 20. CDR3 region: CASRPTGFDTILGEQYF. CDR3 DNA sequence: TGTGCCAGCAGACCGACAGGGTTCGATACTATATTGGGCGAGCAGTACTTC.

The chain links TRBV5-1 to TRBJ1-1, with D unresolved. The germline V gene has CDR1 SGHRS and CDR2 YFSETQ. V gave up 6 bases and J gave up 1 base, with 16 bases separating them. The CDR3 is made up of 15 amino acids. CDR3 protein: CASTTVGFGNTEAFF. In nucleotides, the CDR3 is TGCGCCAGCACCACAGTGGGTTTTGGGAACACTGAAGCTTTCTTT.

This sequence joins TRBV5-6 and TRBJ1-2; a possible D gene is TRBD1 (5 bases). V was shortened by 7 bases and J by 4 bases, with 17 bases between the two germline ends. The germline gives CDR1 SGHDT, CDR2 YYEEEE. The CDR3 sequence is 14 residues long. CDR3 bases: TGTGCCAGCCGGCGGGACCGCTTAAGCTATGGCTACACCTTC. Protein product: CASRRDRLSYGYTF.

The chain employs TRBV11-3 and TRBJ2-3; D unresolved. The V end was cut by 1 base, the J end by 5 bases, with 10 bases between. Germline lookup yields CDR1 SGHNT and CDR2 YENEEA. This CDR3 contains 14 residues. CDR3 in amino acids: CASSLGSSQDTQYF. The CDR3 DNA follows: TGTGCCAGCAGCTTAGGGAGCTCCCAAGATACGCAGTATTTT.

The chain combines TRBV5-6 with TRBJ2-3; 14 bases agree with TRBD2. Germline V CDR1 and CDR2: SGHDT, YYEEEE. The CDR3 consists of 16 residues. J was trimmed by 5 bases and V by 3 bases; bases with no gene match: 5. CDR3 DNA sequence: TGTGCCAGCAGCTCCCGACTAGCGGGGGGGATAGATACGCAGTATTTT. This encodes CASSSRLAGGIDTQYF. The complete variable domain, with remaining parts taken from reference TRBV5-6 and TRBJ2-3, reads DAGVTQSPTHLIKTRGQQVTLRCSPKSGHDTVSWYQQALGQGPQFIFQYYEEEERQRGNFPDRFSGHQFPNYSSELNVNALLLGDSALYLCASSSRLAGGIDTQYFGPGTRLTVL.

The V gene is TRBV7-9, the J gene TRBJ1-4; 7 nucleotides agree with TRBD1. V lost 5 bases, J lost 8 bases, and 5 bases stayed unmatched. The germline CDR1 and CDR2 sequences are SEHNR and FQNEAQ (reference sequence). The CDR3 is 13 residues long. The CDR3 DNA sequence: TGTGCCAGCAGCCCCCGGGACAGAGAAAAACTGTTTTTT. Its translation is CASSPRDREKLFF.

The chain recombines TRBV6-6 with TRBJ2-3; possibly TRBD1 for D (6 bases). Germline values: CDR1 MNHNY, CDR2 SVGAGI (reference sequence). The CDR3 covers 16 residues. V was trimmed by 1 base and J by 0 bases, leaving 11 bases between them. The CDR3: CASSYLGALSTDTQYF. As DNA, the CDR3 is TGTGCCAGCAGTTACTTGGGGGCTTTAAGCACAGATACGCAGTATTTT.

The chain combines TRBV5-1 with TRBJ1-2; a possible D gene is TRBD1 (6 bases). The CDR3 has 15 amino acids. Germline CDR1 is SGHRS and CDR2 is YFSETQ. Trimming cost V 1 base and J 6 bases, with 16 bases left between them. CDR3 amino acids: CASSLNRASQDGYTF. For the CDR3, the DNA is TGCGCCAGCAGCTTGAACAGGGCATCACAGGATGGCTACACCTTC. The full variable domain, with the rest looked up from reference TRBV5-1 and TRBJ1-2, is KAGVTQTPRYLIKTRGQQVTLSCSPISGHRSVSWYQQTPGQGLQFLFEYFSETQRNKGNFPGRFSGRQFSNSRSEMNVSTLELGDSALYLCASSLNRASQDGYTFGSGTRLTVV.

This clone was seen once. The rearrangement uses TRBV19 and TRBJ1-2; a weak D match, TRBD1 (6 bases). CDR1 and CDR2 (germline): LNHDA, SQIVND (reference sequence). Trimming stripped 6 bases from V and 0 bases from J, with 14 bases between. The length of the CDR3 is 15 residues. CDR3 DNA sequence: TGTGCCAGTAGCAGCGGGACACCTGCTAACTATGGCTACACCTTC. Its protein product is CASSSGTPANYGYTF. The full variable domain, in which reference TRBV19 and TRBJ1-2 provide the parts outside the CDR3, is DGGITQSPKYLFRKEGQNVTLSCEQNLNHDAMYWYRQDPGQGLRLIYYSQIVNDFQKGDIAEGYSVSREKKESFPLTVTSAQKNPTAFYLCASSSGTPANYGYTFGSGTRLTVV.

The chain employs TRBV29-1 and TRBJ2-5; possible D gene TRBD2, 6 bases. This CDR3 is 13 amino acids long. The ends were cut back, 3 bases at V and 6 bases at J, with 14 bases in the middle. Germline CDR1 reads SQVTM; CDR2 reads ANQGSEA. In DNA form, the CDR3 reads TGCAGCGTTGATACCGGGGGAGAGCAGACCCAGTACTTC. The encoded protein is CSVDTGGEQTQYF.

The V and J genes are TRBV27 and TRBJ1-1; D is uncertain. Germline CDR1 and CDR2: MNHEY and SMNVEV (reference sequence). CDR3 length: 14 residues. V was trimmed by 8 bases and J by 4 bases, leaving 17 bases between them. CDR3 in DNA: TGTGCCAGCGCGACACGTTACGCGGGCACTGAAGCTTTCTTT. Protein: CASATRYAGTEAFF.

The J gene is TRBJ1-2, the V gene TRBV6-5, with D tentatively TRBD1 (6 bases). The V gene's germline CDR1 is MNHEY and CDR2 SVGAGI. The CDR3 has 15 residues. Trimming removed 6 bases at V and 1 base at J, with 15 bases between. The CDR3 DNA reads TGTGCCAGCAGCCAGGCTGGGGGCAGTAACTATGGCTACACCTTC. Protein sequence: CASSQAGGSNYGYTF.